These 20 T cell receptor beta chains originate from one sample sequenced in a study of T cell responses to AZD1222 COVID-19 vaccine. The repertoire was sequenced with immunoSEQ multiplex PCR; TCRdb's copy has only in-frame clones and lacks some. Among roughly 140,000 clones listed, roughly 93% were seen once. The sample here was peripheral blood, taken after recovery from COVID-19. These receptors came from an adult who had recovered from COVID-19.

This clone turned up a few times. The V gene is TRBV28, the J gene TRBJ1-6, with TRBD1 matching over 7 bases. V lost 4 bases, J lost 8 bases, and 14 bases stayed unmatched. The CDR3 is 17 residues long. Germline CDR1 and CDR2: MDHEN and SYDVKM. DNA of the CDR3: TGTGCCAGCAGTTCAGGGGGACCCAGCCCTAGGGATTCACCCCTCCACTTT. Protein sequence: CASSSGGPSPRDSPLHF. Full variable domain (rest looked up from reference TRBV28 and TRBJ1-6): DVKVTQSSRYLVKRTGEKVFLECVQDMDHENMFWYRQDPGLGLRLIYFSYDVKMKEKGDIPEGYSVSREKKERFSLILESASTNQTSMYLCASSSGGPSPRDSPLHFGNGTRLTVT.

The chain links TRBV3-1 (or the pseudogene TRBV3-2) to TRBJ1-2, with unresolved D. The CDR3 covers 14 residues. Germline V CDR1 and CDR2: LGHDT, YNNKEL (reference sequence). Trimming cost V 4 bases and J 2 bases, with 11 bases left between them. The CDR3 DNA is TGTGCCAGCAGCCCTCGGACGGGCAACTATGGCTACACCTTC. Protein sequence: CASSPRTGNYGYTF.

The V call is TRBV29-1, the J call TRBJ1-2; TRBD1 might be the D (5 bases). CDR1 is SQVTM and CDR2 is ANQGSEA in the germline V gene. Trimming stripped 1 base from V and 2 bases from J, with 11 bases between. The CDR3 runs to 14 residues. The CDR3 spells CSVEGPGRNYGYTF. The CDR3 DNA follows: TGCAGCGTTGAAGGGCCGGGGCGAAACTATGGCTACACCTTC.

This sequence joins TRBV28 and TRBJ2-3; D remains ambiguous. The germline V gene encodes CDR1 MDHEN and CDR2 SYDVKM. The V gene lost 10 bases and the J gene lost 3 bases, with 14 bases spanning the gap. The CDR3 sequence is 13 residues long. As DNA, the CDR3 is TGTGCCATTGCGGAACCATTAACAGATACGCAGTATTTT. Translating gives CAIAEPLTDTQYF.

The rearrangement uses TRBV25-1 and TRBJ1-3; TRBD1 is a possible D gene (6 bases). The CDR3 spans 15 residues. Trimming took 3 bases from V and 2 from J, leaving 11 bases between them. The germline gives CDR1 MGHDK, CDR2 SYGVNS. The CDR3 sequence is CASSDSGVAGNTIYF. For the CDR3, the DNA is TGTGCCAGCAGTGATTCAGGGGTAGCTGGAAACACCATATATTTT.

CDR3 nucleotides: TGTGCCAGCAGCGGTGCCCCTGGGGACACCGGGGAGCTGTTTTTT. Translation: CASSGAPGDTGELFF. The rearrangement joins TRBV5-6 to TRBJ2-2; D not resolved. The CDR3 sequence is 15 residues long. The germline V gene has CDR1 SGHDT and CDR2 YYEEEE. V was clipped by 4 bases and J by 3 bases, with 13 bases between them.

The chain joins TRBV9 to TRBJ2-7, with a tentative D call TRBD2 (6 bases). The CDR3 extends over 15 amino acids. Germline-derived CDR1 and CDR2 are SGDLS and YYNGEE. The V gene lost 0 bases and the J gene lost 6 bases, with 16 bases spanning the gap. The CDR3 spells CASSVVSSAATEQYF. The DNA of the CDR3 is TGTGCCAGCAGCGTAGTCTCTAGCGCGGCAACCGAGCAGTACTTC.

The chain uses TRBV5-1 and TRBJ2-2, with 7 bases lining up with TRBD2. This CDR3 contains 16 residues. Germline trimming cut 1 base from V and 3 bases from J; bases unmatched to any gene: 6. Germline V gives CDR1 SGHRS, CDR2 YFSETQ. The CDR3 protein is CASSLRSGKDTGELFF. Here the CDR3 DNA reads TGCGCCAGCAGCTTGCGGAGCGGGAAGGACACCGGGGAGCTGTTTTTT.

This rearrangement joins TRBV18 to TRBJ2-1, with D perhaps TRBD1 or TRBD2 (7 bases each). Germline CDR1 is KGHSH and CDR2 is LQKENI. V was clipped by 2 bases and J by 7 bases, with 21 bases between them. CDR3 length equals 17 residues. The CDR3 spells CASSPMLRQGGRNEQFF. As DNA, the CDR3 is TGTGCCAGCTCACCAATGCTTAGACAGGGAGGGAGAAATGAGCAGTTCTTC.

The chain uses TRBV19 and TRBJ2-7; 9 bases map to TRBD1. Unmatched junction bases numbered 9, after V lost 4 bases and J lost 5 bases. Germline V gene sequence: CDR1 LNHDA, CDR2 SQIVND (reference sequence). This CDR3 is built from 15 residues. CDR3 protein: CASSRYRDRDDEQYF. CDR3 coding DNA: TGTGCCAGTAGTAGATACCGGGACAGGGATGACGAGCAGTACTTC.

This chain joins TRBV24-1 and TRBJ2-3, with TRBD2 identical over 9 bases. Per the germline V gene, CDR1 is KGHDR and CDR2 is SFDVKD. Trimming took 4 bases from V and 4 from J; bases not matched to a gene: 5. This CDR3 has 15 residues. The CDR3 DNA is TGTGCCACCAGTGACCTAGCGGGACAAGCAGATACGCAGTATTTT. It specifies CATSDLAGQADTQYF.

The rearrangement uses TRBV5-1 and TRBJ2-3, with D unclear. CDR3 length: 14 residues. Trimming pared 4 bases from V and 5 bases from J, leaving 14 bases between. Germline CDR1 and CDR2: SGHRS and YFSETQ. DNA for the CDR3: TGCGCCAGCAGCCCCGACCTCCCTGGAGATACGCAGTATTTT. It translates to CASSPDLPGDTQYF.

This clone was observed once. This chain connects TRBV28 to TRBJ2-3; TRBD2 aligns across 11 bases. CDR1 is MDHEN, CDR2 SYDVKM, per germline. The junction had 2 bases not matched to a gene; V was cut back by 3 bases and J by 0 bases. This CDR3 contains 16 residues. The CDR3 sequence: CASSFLAGGSTDTQYF. The CDR3 region has the DNA TGTGCCAGCAGTTTCCTAGCGGGAGGAAGCACAGATACGCAGTATTTT.

V and J are TRBV18 and TRBJ1-2; perhaps TRBD1 as D (6 bases). This CDR3 has 15 residues. V lost 3 bases, J lost 4 bases, and 15 bases lay in between. Germline CDR1 KGHSH, CDR2 LQKENI. The CDR3 DNA sequence: TGTGCCAGCTCACCCTTTCAGGGGTTCCGCTATGGCTACACCTTC. Protein: CASSPFQGFRYGYTF.

In DNA form, the CDR3 reads TGTGCCAGCAGCGCGACAGGGGGGTATGGCTACACCTTC. This sequence encodes CASSATGGYGYTF. The gene calls are TRBV7-2 and TRBJ1-2, with 9 bases aligning to TRBD1. This CDR3 is 13 amino acids long. Trimming cost V 5 bases and J 5 bases; bases outside gene matches: 3. CDR1 SGHTA and CDR2 FQGNSA come from the germline V gene.

CDR3 coding DNA: TGTGCCAGCAGCCAAGATCTTATAGGCTCCCCTAGCAATCAGCCCCAGCATTTT. This translates into CASSQDLIGSPSNQPQHF. This chain uses TRBV4-2 with TRBJ1-5, with no clear D. The CDR3 runs 18 residues. V was clipped by 0 bases and J by 0 bases, with 15 bases between them. The germline V gene has CDR1 LGHNA and CDR2 YNFKEQ.

This clone was seen a few times. The chain is built from TRBV12-3 or TRBV12-4 and TRBJ2-5; no clear D gene. The V end was cut by 5 bases, the J end by 5 bases, with 6 bases between. This CDR3 spans 11 amino acids. The CDR3 DNA sequence: TGTGCCAGCAGTCGTAGTGAGACCCAGTACTTC. Protein product: CASSRSETQYF.

Only a few counts were recorded for this clone. CDR3 bases: TGTGCCAGCAGCTGGGGGGATACGCAGTATTTT. It translates to CASSWGDTQYF. This chain connects TRBV27 to TRBJ2-3; perhaps D is TRBD1 or TRBD2 (5 bases each). Per germline, CDR1 MNHEY and CDR2 SMNVEV (reference sequence). The CDR3 has 11 residues. Trimming shortened V by 6 bases and J by 6 bases, and 7 bases separated the two germline ends.

The CDR3 coding sequence is TGTGCCAGCAGCCAAGGAGCCCCTGGGGGAAACACCATATATTTT. It codes for CASSQGAPGGNTIYF. J is TRBJ1-3 and V is TRBV3-1 (or the pseudogene TRBV3-2); no clear D gene. Looked up from germline, CDR1 is LGHDT and CDR2 is YNNKEL (reference sequence). This CDR3 comprises 15 residues. The germline V and J ends were trimmed by 1 base and 4 bases, with 11 bases remaining between them.

CDR3 region: CASSQGPPTRGYGYTF. In nucleotides, the CDR3 is TGTGCCAGCAGCCAAGGGCCACCCACCCGCGGCTATGGCTACACCTTC. The chain recombines TRBV3-1 (or the pseudogene TRBV3-2) with TRBJ1-2; D not certain. The CDR3 consists of 16 residues. CDR1 is LGHDT, CDR2 YNNKEL, per germline (reference sequence). V lost 1 base to trimming and J lost 4 bases, with 16 bases between them.